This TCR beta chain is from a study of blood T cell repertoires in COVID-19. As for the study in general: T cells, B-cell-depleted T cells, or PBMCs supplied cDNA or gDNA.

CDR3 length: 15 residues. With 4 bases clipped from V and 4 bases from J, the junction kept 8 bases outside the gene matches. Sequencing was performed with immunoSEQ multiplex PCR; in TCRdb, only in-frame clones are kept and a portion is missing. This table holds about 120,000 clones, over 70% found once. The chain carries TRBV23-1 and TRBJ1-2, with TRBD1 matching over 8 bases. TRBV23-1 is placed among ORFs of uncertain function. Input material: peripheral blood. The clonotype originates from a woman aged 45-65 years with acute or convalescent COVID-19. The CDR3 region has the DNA TGCGCCAGCAGTCGAGGACAGGGAAAATCCTATGGCTACACCTTC. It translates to CASSRGQGKSYGYTF.